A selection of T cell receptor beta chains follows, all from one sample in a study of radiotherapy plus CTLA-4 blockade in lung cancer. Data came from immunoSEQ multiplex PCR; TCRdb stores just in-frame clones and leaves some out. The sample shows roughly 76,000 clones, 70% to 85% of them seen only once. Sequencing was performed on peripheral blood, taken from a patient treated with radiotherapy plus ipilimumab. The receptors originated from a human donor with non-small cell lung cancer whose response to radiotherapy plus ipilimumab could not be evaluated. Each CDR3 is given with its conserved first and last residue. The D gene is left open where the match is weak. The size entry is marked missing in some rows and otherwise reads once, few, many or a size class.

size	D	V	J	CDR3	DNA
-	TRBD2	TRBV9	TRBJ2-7	CASSPIAGGGYEQYF	TGTGCCAGCAGCCCTATAGCGGGAGGAGGCTACGAGCAGTACTTC
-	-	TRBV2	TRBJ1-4	CASSKSEGATNEKLFF	TGTGCCAGCAGTAAATCGGAAGGGGCAACTAATGAAAAACTGTTTTTT
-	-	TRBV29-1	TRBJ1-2	CSVDGTGYGYTF	TGCAGCGTAGACGGGACTGGCTATGGCTACACCTTC
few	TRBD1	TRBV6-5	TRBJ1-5	CASGQVYNQPQHF	TGTGCCAGCGGACAGGTGTACAATCAGCCCCAGCATTTT
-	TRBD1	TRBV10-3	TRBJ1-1	CASRGPDTEAFF	TGTGCCAGCAGGGGGCCGGACACTGAAGCTTTCTTT
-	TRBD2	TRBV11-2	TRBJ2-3	CASSLLRGGSTDTQYF	TGTGCCAGCAGCTTACTTCGGGGGGGTAGCACAGATACGCAGTATTTT
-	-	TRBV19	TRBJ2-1	CASRRQAPGNEQFF	TGTGCCAGTAGGAGACAGGCACCGGGTAATGAGCAGTTCTTC
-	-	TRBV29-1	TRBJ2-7	CSASGLYEQYF	TGCAGCGCTTCAGGTCTGTACGAGCAGTACTTC
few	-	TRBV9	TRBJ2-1	CASSVARGSSSYNEQFF	TGTGCCAGCAGCGTCGCTCGAGGGAGTTCCTCCTACAATGAGCAGTTCTTC
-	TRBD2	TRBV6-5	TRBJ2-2	CASTLAANTGELFF	TGTGCCAGCACACTAGCGGCGAACACCGGGGAGCTGTTTTTT
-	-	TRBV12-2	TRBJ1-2	CASRRTRCSRSKRANYGYTF	TGTGCAAGTCGCCGAACTCGGTGCAGTCGTAGCAAGCGAGCTAACTATGGCTACACCTTC
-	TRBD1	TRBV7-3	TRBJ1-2	CASSGDRGYGYTF	TGTGCCAGCAGCGGGGACAGGGGCTATGGCTACACCTTC
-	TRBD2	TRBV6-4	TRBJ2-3	CASSLAGVPTDTQYF	TGTGCCAGCAGTCTAGCGGGAGTGCCCACAGATACGCAGTATTTT
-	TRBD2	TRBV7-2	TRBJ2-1	CASSLMRLAGENEQFF	TGTGCCAGCAGCCTAATGCGACTAGCGGGGGAAAATGAGCAGTTCTTC
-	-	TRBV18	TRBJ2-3	CASSPPGHLTDTQYF	TGTGCCAGCTCACCCCCGGGACACCTCACAGATACGCAGTATTTT
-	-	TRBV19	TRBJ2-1	CASSDFVNEQFF	TGTGCCAGTAGTGACTTTGTCAATGAGCAGTTCTTC
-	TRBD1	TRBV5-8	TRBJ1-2	CASGTGEGYGYTF	TGTGCCAGCGGGACAGGAGAAGGCTATGGCTACACCTTC
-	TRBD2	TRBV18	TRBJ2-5	CASSPDGLAPETQYF	TGTGCCAGCTCACCGGACGGACTAGCGCCAGAGACCCAGTACTTC
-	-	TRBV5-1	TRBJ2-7	CASSPDVSPGEQYF	TGCGCCAGCAGCCCCGATGTTAGCCCCGGAGAGCAGTACTTC
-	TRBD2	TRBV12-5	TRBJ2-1	CASGLASLAGRVYNEQFF	TGTGCTAGTGGTTTGGCCTCTCTAGCGGGGAGAGTTTACAATGAGCAGTTCTTC
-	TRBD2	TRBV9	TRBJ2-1	CASSVGSGRAYNEQFF	TGTGCCAGCAGCGTGGGGAGCGGGAGGGCCTACAATGAGCAGTTCTTC
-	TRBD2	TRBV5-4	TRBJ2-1	CASKASGGIYNEQFF	TGTGCCAGCAAGGCTAGCGGGGGGATCTACAATGAGCAGTTCTTC
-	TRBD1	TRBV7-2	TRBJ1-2	CASSLAGTAGYTF	TGTGCCAGCAGCTTAGCTGGGACAGCTGGCTACACCTTC
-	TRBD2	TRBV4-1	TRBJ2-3	CASRKPGLADRTDTQYF	TGCGCCAGCCGCAAACCGGGACTAGCGGACCGGACAGATACGCAGTATTTT
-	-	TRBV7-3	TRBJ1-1	CASSRTRDTEAFF	TGTGCCAGCAGCCGAACCCGGGACACTGAAGCTTTCTTT
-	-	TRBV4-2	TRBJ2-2	CASSPTENTGELFF	TGTGCCAGCAGCCCGACAGAGAACACCGGGGAGCTGTTTTTT
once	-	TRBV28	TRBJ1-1	CASSPPDRMNTEAFF	TGTGCCAGCAGTCCCCCGGACAGAATGAACACTGAAGCTTTCTTT
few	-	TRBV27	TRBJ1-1	CASSLRRNTEAFF	TGTGCCAGCAGTTTGAGGCGGAACACTGAAGCTTTCTTT
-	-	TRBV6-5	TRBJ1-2	CASSRPGDYGYTF	TGTGCCAGCAGCCGCCCCGGAGACTATGGCTACACCTTC
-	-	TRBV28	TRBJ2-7	CASSLYSSGVGLTNEQYF	TGTGCCAGCAGTTTATATTCGTCGGGGGTGGGGTTAACGAACGAGCAGTACTTC
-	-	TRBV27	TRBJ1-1	CASSGNTEAFF	TGTGCCAGCAGCGGGAACACTGAAGCTTTCTTT
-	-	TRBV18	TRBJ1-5	CASSPSGGGARQPQHF	TGTGCCAGCTCACCGTCTGGTGGGGGGGCACGGCAGCCCCAGCATTTT
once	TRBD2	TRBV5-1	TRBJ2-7	CASSLGAGGPYEQYF	TGCGCCAGCAGCTTGGGAGCGGGAGGGCCTTACGAGCAGTACTTC
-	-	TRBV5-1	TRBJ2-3	CASSEGANIGTDTQYF	TGCGCCAGCAGCGAGGGAGCCAATATTGGCACAGATACGCAGTATTTT
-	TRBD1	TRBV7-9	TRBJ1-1	CASSLGTGPEAFF	TGTGCCAGCAGCTTAGGGACAGGCCCTGAAGCTTTCTTT
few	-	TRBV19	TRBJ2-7	CASAGARGDEQYF	TGTGCCAGCGCGGGGGCCAGGGGTGACGAGCAGTACTTC